This entry lists 10 T cell receptor beta chains sequenced from one sample in a study of T cells in Graves' hyperthyroidism and ophthalmopathy. Researchers took RNA transcripts and amplified the TCR beta CDR3 regions from them. HTBI primers were employed in a first-round RT-PCR of the TCR CDR3. TCRdb passed the multiplex PCR reads through MiXCR, listing each CDR3 protein once. Of around 420,000 distinct CDR3 sequences in the sample, about 13% were seen once. Sequenced: blood. These receptor sequences come from a young woman with Graves' hyperthyroidism.

This clonotype was observed a handful of times. This chain joins TRBV5-1 and TRBJ1-4, with D possibly being TRBD1 (5 bases). Trimming stripped 2 bases from V and 8 bases from J, with 13 bases between. The CDR3 sequence is 14 residues long. Germline CDR1 SGHRS, CDR2 YFSETQ. The CDR3 DNA sequence: TGCGCCAGCAGCTTTAGCGGGGGTTGGGAAAAACTGTTTTTT. It yields the protein CASSFSGGWEKLFF.

This clonotype appeared a few times. Germline and junction disagree at one end, which may indicate a read error. The chain is built from TRBV28 and TRBJ1-1; D possibly corresponds to TRBD1 (5 bases). CDR1 is MDHEN, CDR2 SYDVKM, per germline. The CDR3 spans 16 residues. This CDR3 reads CVSSFLAHRGITEAFF. CDR3 nucleotide sequence: TGTGTCAGCAGTTTTTTGGCCCATCGGGGGATCACTGAAGCTTTCTTT. The full variable domain, completed using reference TRBV28 and TRBJ1-1, is DVKVTQSSRYLVKRTGEKVFLECVQDMDHENMFWYRQDPGLGLRLIYFSYDVKMKEKGDIPEGYSVSREKKERFSLILESASTNQTSMYLCVSSFLAHRGITEAFFGQGTRLTVV.

In its sample, this clonotype was seen a few times. This rearrangement joins TRBV10-3 to TRBJ1-5; D gene uncertain. The germline V gene has CDR1 ENHRY and CDR2 SYGVKD. This CDR3 has 16 amino acids. Between the trimmed V and J ends, which lost 3 bases and 0 bases, there was a span of 12 bases. Here the CDR3 reads CAISDSGRDSNQPQHF. Written as DNA, the CDR3 is TGTGCCATCAGTGACTCCGGCAGAGATAGCAATCAGCCCCAGCATTTT.

This chain links TRBV10-3 with TRBJ2-7; 7 bases match TRBD2. The germline CDR1 and CDR2 sequences are ENHRY and SYGVKD. The trim removed 2 bases at V and 3 bases at J, leaving 7 bases unmatched. This CDR3 has 15 amino acids. CDR3 residues: CAISEILAESYEQYF. CDR3 in DNA: TGTGCCATCAGTGAGATTCTAGCGGAGAGCTACGAGCAGTACTTC.

This clonotype was counted at least ten times. V gene TRBV24-1 combines with J gene TRBJ2-5; 8 positions agree with TRBD1. The germline V gene encodes CDR1 KGHDR and CDR2 SFDVKD. The CDR3 covers 15 residues. J was trimmed by 5 bases and V by 3 bases; bases with no gene match: 7. The CDR3 loop is CATSDGTGARETQYF. CDR3 nucleotides: TGTGCCACCAGTGATGGGACAGGCGCTCGCGAGACCCAGTACTTC.

The table lists this clonotype with a count of one. This may come from a read error, since a much larger clone is one base off. The chain joins TRBV28 to TRBJ2-6, with D perhaps matching TRBD2 (5 bases). Looked up from germline, CDR1 is MDHEN and CDR2 is SYDVKM. V shed 5 bases and J shed 2 bases, with 10 bases lying between them. The CDR3 has 15 amino acids. The CDR3 region has the DNA TGTGCCAGCAGTGTAGAGGGCGCTGGGGCCAACGTCCTGACTTTC. This gives the protein CASSVEGAGANVLTF.

On this clonotype itself: A clone one base away is much larger, so this may be a read error. This sequence joins TRBV5-6 and TRBJ1-1; 7 positions agree with TRBD1. Germline CDR1 reads SGHDT; CDR2 reads YYEEEE. The CDR3 has 14 amino acids. J lost 2 bases, V lost 3 bases, and 4 bases had no gene match. Written as DNA, the CDR3 is TGTGCCAGCAGCTCAGGGGGGATTAACACTGAAGCTTTCTTT. Translating gives CASSSGGINTEAFF.

This clonotype occurred many times. V and J are TRBV15 and TRBJ2-7; 8 bases line up with TRBD1. CDR3 length: 14 amino acids. In germline, CDR1 is LNHNV, CDR2 YYDKDF (reference sequence). V was clipped by 0 bases and J by 2 bases; unmatched bases: 0. CDR3 region: CATSREQGAYEQYF. CDR3 nucleotide sequence: TGTGCCACCAGCAGAGAACAGGGGGCCTACGAGCAGTACTTC.

J is TRBJ2-1 and V is TRBV20-1; the D is unclear. The germline V gene encodes CDR1 DFQATT and CDR2 SNEGSKA (reference sequence). The CDR3 length is 13 residues. V gave up 5 bases and J gave up 2 bases, with 10 bases separating them. Written as DNA, the CDR3 is TGCAGTGCTCCCGGCCAGACCTACAATGAGCAGTTCTTC. Translation gives CSAPGQTYNEQFF.

Only a few counts were recorded for this clonotype. The genes are TRBV20-1 and TRBJ2-3; TRBD2 aligns across 7 bases. CDR1 is DFQATT and CDR2 is SNEGSKA in the germline V gene (reference sequence). There are 15 residues in the CDR3. Unmatched junction bases numbered 13, after V lost 6 bases and J lost 4 bases. The CDR3 DNA follows: TGCAGTGCGAAGCGAGCGGGAAGGGTGGCAGATACGCAGTATTTT. Protein: CSAKRAGRVADTQYF.